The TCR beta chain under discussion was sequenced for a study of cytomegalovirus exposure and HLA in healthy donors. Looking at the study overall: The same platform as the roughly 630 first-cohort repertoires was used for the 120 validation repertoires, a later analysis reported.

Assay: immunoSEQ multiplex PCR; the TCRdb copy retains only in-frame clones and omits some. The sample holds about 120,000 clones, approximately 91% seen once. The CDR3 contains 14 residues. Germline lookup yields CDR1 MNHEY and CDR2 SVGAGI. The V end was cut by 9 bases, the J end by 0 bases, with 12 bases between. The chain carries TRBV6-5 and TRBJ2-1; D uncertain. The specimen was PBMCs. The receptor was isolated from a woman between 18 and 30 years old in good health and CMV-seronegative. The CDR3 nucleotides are TGTGCCAGTTATTCTGCCGGCTCCTACAATGAGCAGTTCTTC. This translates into CASYSAGSYNEQFF.